These T cell receptor beta chains were read from a single sample in a study of T cells after yellow fever vaccination. TCRdb independently ran MiXCR on the 5' RACE reads; one entry per CDR3 protein. The sample holds 250,000 or so distinct CDR3 sequences, more than 3.5% seen once. Sample: PBMCs, taken 15 days after the yellow fever booster vaccination. The receptors were gathered from a man aged 18 to 29 who received the YFV17D yellow fever vaccine. The CDR3 runs from the conserved cysteine through the conserved F or W. A D gene is named only where the DNA matches it firmly. Clone sizes are given selectively: once, few, many, or a class where the clone is expanded.

TRBV7-3	many	TRBJ2-3	-	CASTPGAGVGDTQYF	TGTGCCAGCACCCCTGGGGCAGGGGTTGGAGATACGCAGTATTTT
TRBV6-5	many	TRBJ1-1	TRBD1	CASSNDRDTEAFF	TGTGCCAGCAGCAACGACAGGGACACTGAAGCTTTCTTT
TRBV18	many	TRBJ1-2	-	CASSPNSPGVGGYTF	TGTGCCAGCTCACCCAATTCTCCGGGGGTTGGAGGCTACACCTTC
TRBV6-2/TRBV6-3	many	TRBJ2-3	TRBD2	CASRTSGTDTQYF	TGTGCCAGCAGGACTAGCGGCACAGATACGCAGTATTTT
TRBV9	many	TRBJ2-1	-	CASSDWDDEQFF	TGTGCCAGCAGCGACTGGGACGATGAGCAGTTCTTC
TRBV7-6	-	TRBJ2-1	-	CASGLNYNEQFF	TGTGCCAGCGGCCTAAACTACAATGAGCAGTTCTTC
TRBV4-2	many	TRBJ2-7	-	CASSLTGTAVSYEQYF	TGTGCCAGCAGCCTAACTGGGACGGCCGTAAGCTACGAGCAGTACTTC
TRBV7-2	many	TRBJ2-7	TRBD1	CASSEDRSHEQYF	TGTGCCAGCAGCGAGGACAGGAGCCACGAGCAGTACTTC
TRBV12-3/TRBV12-4	many	TRBJ2-5	-	CASSQRQETQYF	TGTGCCAGCAGTCAGCGCCAAGAGACCCAGTACTTC
TRBV3-1	many	TRBJ1-4	-	CASSFRPNEKLFF	TGTGCCAGCAGCTTCCGCCCTAATGAAAAACTGTTTTTT
TRBV5-1	many	TRBJ2-6	-	CASSLAELGAGANVLTF	TGCGCCAGCAGCTTGGCCGAGCTAGGTGCTGGGGCCAACGTCCTGACTTTC
TRBV7-9	many	TRBJ1-6	-	CASTSGGMGNSPLHF	TGTGCCAGCACCTCGGGGGGGATGGGTAATTCACCCCTCCACTTT
TRBV5-1	many	TRBJ2-3	TRBD2	CASSSAGGTTDTQYF	TGCGCCAGCAGCTCTGCGGGGGGCACCACAGATACGCAGTATTTT
TRBV7-2	many	TRBJ2-1	-	CASSFRLVANEQFF	TGTGCCAGCAGCTTCAGACTAGTGGCGAATGAGCAGTTCTTC
TRBV20-1	many	TRBJ1-6	-	CSARPLGVNNNSPLHF	TGCAGTGCTAGACCCCTCGGGGTGAATAATAATTCACCCCTCCACTTT
TRBV7-2	many	TRBJ2-1	-	CASSPWAGLGNEQFF	TGTGCCAGCAGCCCCTGGGCGGGGCTTGGGAATGAGCAGTTCTTC
TRBV6-2/TRBV6-3	many	TRBJ2-3	TRBD2	CATQLAGDSTDTQYF	TGTGCCACGCAACTAGCGGGGGACTCTACAGATACGCAGTATTTT
TRBV2	many	TRBJ1-1	TRBD1	CASRTGGGNTEAFF	TGTGCCAGCAGGACAGGGGGGGGGAACACTGAAGCTTTCTTT
TRBV12-5	many	TRBJ2-5	TRBD2	CASGQLAGGINEESQYF	TGTGCTAGTGGTCAACTAGCGGGGGGAATAAATGAAGAGAGCCAGTACTTC
TRBV20-1	-	TRBJ2-1	-	CSAHGTPDNEQFF	TGCAGTGCTCACGGGACGCCCGACAATGAGCAGTTCTTC
TRBV11-2	many	TRBJ2-5	-	CASNQGLETQYF	TGTGCCAGCAATCAGGGGTTGGAGACCCAGTACTTC
TRBV4-3	many	TRBJ2-6	-	CASSQPGGANVLTF	TGCGCCAGCAGCCAGCCGGGGGGGGCCAACGTCCTGACTTTC
TRBV5-1	many	TRBJ2-3	TRBD2	CASSPGTSGGTQYF	TGCGCCAGCAGCCCCGGGACTAGCGGGGGGACGCAGTATTTT
TRBV6-6	many	TRBJ2-2	TRBD2	CASSYSGLADNTGELFF	TGTGCCAGCAGTTACTCCGGGCTAGCGGATAACACCGGGGAGCTGTTTTTT
TRBV2	many	TRBJ2-2	-	CASSEARGFGELFF	TGTGCCAGCAGTGAAGCGAGGGGGTTCGGGGAGCTGTTTTTT
TRBV12-3/TRBV12-4	few	TRBJ1-2	TRBD1	CASSLGTAGGYTF	TGTGCCAGCAGTTTGGGGACAGCGGGTGGCTACACCTTC
TRBV12-5	few	TRBJ1-2	-	CAAADGDYGYTF	TGTGCTGCAGCGGACGGAGACTATGGCTACACCTTC
TRBV6-1	many	TRBJ2-7	-	CASSVVGEDEQYF	TGTGCCAGCAGTGTAGTGGGGGAGGACGAGCAGTACTTC
TRBV9	many	TRBJ2-3	-	CASSVASGLDTQYF	TGTGCCAGCAGCGTAGCTTCCGGGTTGGATACGCAGTATTTT
TRBV20-1	-	TRBJ2-1	TRBD2	CSARDSGGTGNEQFF	TGCAGTGCTAGAGATTCGGGGGGGACCGGAAATGAGCAGTTCTTC
TRBV4-1	few	TRBJ1-2	TRBD1	CASSQAGQRVGYTF	TGCGCCAGCAGCCAAGCGGGACAGAGGGTGGGCTACACCTTC
TRBV5-1	many	TRBJ2-5	-	CASSEILETIGTQYF	TGCGCCAGCAGCGAAATACTAGAAACGATTGGGACCCAGTACTTC
TRBV7-2	many	TRBJ1-6	-	CASSPTGYSPLHF	TGTGCCAGCAGCCCCACAGGATATTCACCCCTCCACTTT
TRBV12-3/TRBV12-4	few	TRBJ1-1	-	CASSATVNTEAFF	TGTGCCAGCAGTGCTACAGTGAACACTGAAGCTTTCTTT
TRBV5-1	many	TRBJ1-1	-	CASSSTGNTEAFF	TGCGCCAGCAGCTCGACGGGAAACACTGAAGCTTTCTTT
TRBV27	many	TRBJ2-5	TRBD2	CASRVLAGGQETQYF	TGTGCCAGCAGAGTCCTCGCGGGGGGCCAAGAGACCCAGTACTTC
TRBV20-1	many	TRBJ1-6	TRBD1	CSASAGGKNSPLHF	TGCAGTGCTAGCGCAGGGGGAAAGAATTCACCCCTCCACTTT
TRBV5-1	many	TRBJ1-5	TRBD1	CASRAGTGVYSNQPQHF	TGCGCCAGCAGGGCCGGGACAGGGGTATATAGCAATCAGCCCCAGCATTTT
TRBV10-1	many	TRBJ2-7	-	CASSPRGPPYEQYF	TGCGCCAGCAGCCCGAGAGGCCCCCCCTACGAGCAGTACTTC
TRBV7-8	many	TRBJ1-1	TRBD1	CASSSFSGGTEAFF	TGTGCCAGCAGCTCCTTTTCAGGGGGCACTGAAGCTTTCTTT
TRBV7-6	-	TRBJ1-2	TRBD1	CASSLGTGGAGGYTF	TGTGCCAGCAGCTTGGGGACAGGGGGCGCGGGTGGCTACACCTTC
TRBV29-1	many	TRBJ2-5	-	CSVRKGGQETQYF	TGCAGCGTTCGAAAAGGGGGCCAAGAGACCCAGTACTTC
TRBV6-5	-	TRBJ2-3	-	CASSSPPGGQFSDTQYF	TGTGCCAGCAGTTCCCCCCCCGGGGGTCAATTTTCGGATACGCAGTATTTT
TRBV7-2	many	TRBJ1-5	TRBD1	CASSPGTGQNQPQHF	TGTGCCAGCAGCCCGGGGACAGGGCAGAATCAGCCCCAGCATTTT
TRBV9	few	TRBJ2-4	-	CASSVLGDIQYF	TGTGCCAGCAGCGTGCTAGGGGACATTCAGTACTTC
TRBV5-1	many	TRBJ1-6	TRBD1	CASSNGQGENSPLHF	TGCGCCAGCAGCAACGGACAGGGGGAAAATTCACCCCTCCACTTT
TRBV19	many	TRBJ2-7	-	CASSRGDGGDEQYF	TGTGCCAGTAGTCGTGGGGACGGTGGCGACGAGCAGTACTTC
TRBV6-1	-	TRBJ1-6	TRBD1	CASSEVGTGRYNSPLHF	TGTGCCAGCAGTGAAGTGGGGACAGGGCGCTATAATTCACCCCTCCACTTT
TRBV15	many	TRBJ2-3	TRBD2	CATSSRGGDTQYF	TGTGCCACCAGCAGCCGGGGGGGCGATACGCAGTATTTT
TRBV7-6	many	TRBJ2-5	TRBD2	CASSLAALVSGGPQETQYF	TGTGCCAGCAGCTTAGCCGCCCTGGTGAGCGGGGGGCCTCAAGAGACCCAGTACTTC
TRBV7-2	many	TRBJ2-5	TRBD2	CASSFAGGRETQYF	TGTGCCAGCAGCTTTGCGGGGGGGCGGGAGACCCAGTACTTC
TRBV20-1	many	TRBJ2-1	TRBD2	CSNAASGPRNNEQFF	TGCAGCAACGCGGCTAGCGGGCCGAGAAACAATGAGCAGTTCTTC
TRBV5-6	-	TRBJ1-5	TRBD1	CASSSSGTGDQPQHF	TGTGCCAGCAGTTCTAGCGGGACAGGGGATCAGCCCCAGCATTTT
TRBV29-1	many	TRBJ2-3	TRBD2	CSVTWLAGGQYTQYF	TGCAGCGTTACCTGGCTAGCGGGGGGGCAATATACGCAGTATTTT
TRBV5-1	many	TRBJ2-3	TRBD2	CASSFEAGTSTDTQYF	TGCGCCAGCAGCTTTGAAGCGGGAACTAGCACAGATACGCAGTATTTT